Presented here are 16 T cell receptor beta chains from one specimen sequenced in a study of technical replicates of blood from several donors. Repertoires were generated with immunoSEQ multiplex PCR, while TCRdb's copy carries only in-frame clones and drops some. The sample lists 95,000 to 100,000 clones; 96% were seen once. The sample comprised T cells isolated from PBMCs. These receptor sequences come from a human donor in good health.

J is TRBJ2-3 and V is TRBV4-2; TRBD2 matches 7 bases. The ends lost 2 bases at V and 1 base at J; junction bases unmatched: 21. Per the germline V gene, CDR1 is LGHNA and CDR2 is YNFKEQ. The CDR3 runs 21 residues. The CDR3: CASSQTMAGLVEKIGTDTQYF. Here the CDR3 DNA reads TGTGCCAGCAGCCAAACTATGGCCGGACTAGTGGAGAAGATCGGCACAGATACGCAGTATTTT.

This clone was counted a single time. This chain uses TRBV27 with TRBJ1-2; 9 nucleotides line up with TRBD1. This CDR3 is 16 amino acids long. Germline lookup yields CDR1 MNHEY and CDR2 SMNVEV (reference sequence). V trimming: 4 bases; J trimming: 7 bases; junction bases outside the gene matches: 13. DNA for the CDR3: TGTGCCAGCAGTTCGGGACAGGGTAGAAGAGCGGGTGGCTACACCTTC. Protein: CASSSGQGRRAGGYTF.

V gene TRBV5-1 combines with J gene TRBJ1-2, with a weak D call TRBD1 (6 bases). The ends were cut back, 0 bases at V and 5 bases at J, with 11 bases in the middle. The V gene's germline CDR1 is SGHRS and CDR2 YFSETQ. The CDR3 is 14 amino acids. CDR3 DNA: TGCGCCAGCAGCTTGGGGGGGCCTAGATATGGCTACACCTTC. Translation: CASSLGGPRYGYTF.

J is TRBJ1-2 and V is TRBV2, with D perhaps TRBD1 (6 bases). Germline V gene data show CDR1 as SNHLY and CDR2 as FYNNEI. This CDR3 comprises 17 residues. V was clipped by 7 bases and J by 4 bases, with 25 bases between them. The CDR3 coding sequence is TGTGCCAGCACGGCACGGCCAGGGGTCCCCCACTCCTATGGCTACACCTTC. Amino acid sequence: CASTARPGVPHSYGYTF. Full variable domain (rest looked up from reference TRBV2 and TRBJ1-2): EPEVTQTPSHQVTQMGQEVILRCVPISNHLYFYWYRQILGQKVEFLVSFYNNEISEKSEIFDDQFSVERPDGSNFTLKIRSTKLEDSAMYFCASTARPGVPHSYGYTFGSGTRLTVV.

The rearrangement links TRBV7-9 to TRBJ2-5; D is undetermined. The CDR3 length is 12 residues. Germline loops: CDR1 SEHNR, CDR2 FQNEAQ (reference sequence). Trimming cost V 10 bases and J 2 bases, with 11 bases left between them. CDR3 loop: CATTAPQETQYF. For the CDR3, the DNA is TGTGCCACTACAGCCCCACAAGAGACCCAGTACTTC.

V is TRBV2 and J is TRBJ2-7; 9 nucleotides match TRBD1. Per the germline V gene, CDR1 is SNHLY and CDR2 is FYNNEI. The V gene end was trimmed by 6 bases and the J gene end by 0 bases; junction bases not matched to a gene: 15. The CDR3 runs 18 residues. The CDR3 spells CASSGQGSPKSLSYEQYF. The CDR3 DNA sequence: TGTGCCAGCAGCGGACAGGGGAGTCCCAAGTCTCTCTCCTACGAGCAGTACTTC.

V is TRBV28 and J is TRBJ2-1, with TRBD2 as a possible D gene (5 bases). The CDR3 covers 12 residues. Looked up from germline, CDR1 is MDHEN and CDR2 is SYDVKM. V was trimmed by 8 bases and J by 0 bases, leaving 5 bases between them. DNA for the CDR3: TGTGCCAGCGGGAGCTCCTACAATGAGCAGTTCTTC. This translates into CASGSSYNEQFF.

J is TRBJ1-5 and V is TRBV6-5; D might be TRBD1 (5 bases). Trimming shortened V by 2 bases and J by 7 bases, and 6 bases separated the two germline ends. CDR3 length: 12 residues. Looked up from germline, CDR1 is MNHEY and CDR2 is SVGAGI. CDR3 loop: CASSYPGQPQHF. The CDR3 DNA sequence: TGTGCCAGCAGTTACCCAGGGCAGCCCCAGCATTTT.

The chain has TRBV28 and TRBJ2-7, with D perhaps matching TRBD2 (6 bases). V lost 3 bases and J 4 bases, leaving 22 bases between the germline ends. This CDR3 comprises 17 residues. Germline V gene data show CDR1 as MDHEN and CDR2 as SYDVKM. DNA for the CDR3: TGTGCCAGCAGTTTTGGGACTTCCATTCCTGGGGATTACGAGCAGTACTTC. As protein: CASSFGTSIPGDYEQYF. Based on the CDR3 plus reference TRBV28 and TRBJ2-7, the full variable domain is DVKVTQSSRYLVKRTGEKVFLECVQDMDHENMFWYRQDPGLGLRLIYFSYDVKMKEKGDIPEGYSVSREKKERFSLILESASTNQTSMYLCASSFGTSIPGDYEQYFGPGTRLTVT.

This chain uses TRBV7-9 with TRBJ2-1; 7 nucleotides agree with TRBD2. Unmatched junction bases numbered 8, after V lost 5 bases and J lost 7 bases. Per germline, CDR1 SEHNR and CDR2 FQNEAQ (reference sequence). The CDR3 consists of 14 residues. The CDR3 sequence: CASSHSNGGNEQFF. Written as DNA, the CDR3 is TGTGCCAGCAGCCACTCCAACGGGGGGAATGAGCAGTTCTTC.

This rearrangement joins TRBV12-2 to TRBJ1-1; no DNA check was done on the table's D call, TRBD1. TRBV12-2 is designated a pseudogene. The CDR3 is made up of 14 amino acids. DNA of the CDR3: TGTGCAAGTCGCTCTGAGACAGGGAGGACTGAAGCTTTCTTT. Protein product: CASRSETGRTEAFF.

This chain connects TRBV2 to TRBJ2-7; D gene uncertain. V was trimmed by 10 bases and J by 0 bases, leaving 13 bases between them. The CDR3 totals 13 residues. Germline V gene lookup returns CDR1 SNHLY and CDR2 FYNNEI. The CDR3 DNA reads TGTGCCACAGCGAGTATGTACTCCTACGAGCAGTACTTC. This gives the protein CATASMYSYEQYF.

The rearrangement joins TRBV13 to TRBJ2-3; tentatively, D is TRBD2 (6 bases). The germline V gene encodes CDR1 PRHDT and CDR2 FYEKMQ (reference sequence). V gave up 3 bases and J gave up 4 bases, with 20 bases separating them. The CDR3 totals 17 residues. CDR3 nucleotide sequence: TGTGCCAGCAGCTTGCCTCCTAGCGTTGGATTTTCAGATACGCAGTATTTT. This gives the protein CASSLPPSVGFSDTQYF.

The chain employs TRBV4-2 and TRBJ1-5; the match to TRBD1 covers 12 bases. This CDR3 is 18 amino acids long. CDR1 is LGHNA, CDR2 YNFKEQ, per germline. Trimming at V came to 0 bases and at J to 2 bases, leaving 5 bases not matched to a gene. CDR3 nucleotide sequence: TGTGCCAGCAGCCAAGAGGGACAGGGGGCGGGCGGCAATCAGCCCCAGCATTTT. It codes for CASSQEGQGAGGNQPQHF.

V usage is TRBV6-1 and J usage is TRBJ2-3; possibly TRBD1 for D (5 bases). V lost 4 bases and J 5 bases, leaving 16 bases between the germline ends. The CDR3 consists of 15 residues. From germline, CDR1 is MNHNS and CDR2 SASEGT. The CDR3 region has the DNA TGTGCCAGCAGTGTTCCGTCCAGGGTCCGAGATACGCAGTATTTT. Protein: CASSVPSRVRDTQYF.

This chain links TRBV7-2 with TRBJ2-1; a weak D match, TRBD1 (5 bases). V was shortened by 5 bases and J by 7 bases, with 24 bases between the two germline ends. Germline V gives CDR1 SGHTA, CDR2 FQGNSA. This CDR3 has 17 amino acids. This CDR3 reads CASSPRPHISQGNEQFF. The CDR3 DNA reads as TGTGCCAGCAGCCCTCGACCCCATATCTCTCAGGGAAATGAGCAGTTCTTC. The full variable domain, with the rest looked up from reference TRBV7-2 and TRBJ2-1, is GAGVSQSPSNKVTEKGKDVELRCDPISGHTALYWYRQSLGQGLEFLIYFQGNSAPDKSGLPSDRFSAERTGGSVSTLTIQRTQQEDSAVYLCASSPRPHISQGNEQFFGPGTRLTVL.